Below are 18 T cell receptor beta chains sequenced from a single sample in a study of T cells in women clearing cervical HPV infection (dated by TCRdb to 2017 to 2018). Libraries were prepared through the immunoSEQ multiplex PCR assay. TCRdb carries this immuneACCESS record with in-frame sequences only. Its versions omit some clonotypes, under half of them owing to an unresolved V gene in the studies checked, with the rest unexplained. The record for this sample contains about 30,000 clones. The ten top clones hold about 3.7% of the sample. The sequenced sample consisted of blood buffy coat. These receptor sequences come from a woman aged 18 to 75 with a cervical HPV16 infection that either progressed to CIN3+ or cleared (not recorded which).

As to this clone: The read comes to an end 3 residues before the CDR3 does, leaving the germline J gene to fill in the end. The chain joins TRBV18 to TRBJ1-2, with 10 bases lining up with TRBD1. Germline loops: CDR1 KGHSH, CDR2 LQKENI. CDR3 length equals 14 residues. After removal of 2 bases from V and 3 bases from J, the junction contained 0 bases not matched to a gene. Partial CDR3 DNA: TGTGCCAGCTCACCAGACAGGGGGCACTATGGC. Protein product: CASSPDRGHYG. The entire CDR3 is CASSPDRGHYGYTF.

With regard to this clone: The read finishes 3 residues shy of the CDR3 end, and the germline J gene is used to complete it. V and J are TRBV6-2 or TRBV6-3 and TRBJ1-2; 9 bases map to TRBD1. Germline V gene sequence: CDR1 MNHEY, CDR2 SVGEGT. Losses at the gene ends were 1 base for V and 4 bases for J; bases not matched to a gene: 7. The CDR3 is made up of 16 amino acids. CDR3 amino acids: CASSYFGTGRSYGYTF. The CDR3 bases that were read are TGTGCCAGCAGTTACTTTGGGACAGGGAGGAGCTATGGC.

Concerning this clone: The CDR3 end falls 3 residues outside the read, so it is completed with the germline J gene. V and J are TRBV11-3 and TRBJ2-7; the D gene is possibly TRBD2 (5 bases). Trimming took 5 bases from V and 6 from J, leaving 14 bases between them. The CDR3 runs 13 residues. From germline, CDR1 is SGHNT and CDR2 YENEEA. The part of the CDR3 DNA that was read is TGTGCCAGCAGCGCCGGACTTCTTGGCGAG. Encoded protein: CASSAGLLGE. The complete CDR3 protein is CASSAGLLGEQYF.

The CDR3 region is CASSRSGDSYNTGELFF. CDR3 DNA, as far as it was read: TGCGCCAGCAGCAGGTCAGGGGACAGCTACAACACCGGGGAG. The chain combines TRBV5-1 with TRBJ2-2; TRBD1 aligns across 7 bases. Read sequence stops 3 residues before the CDR3 end, and the germline J gene provides the missing end. The CDR3 runs 17 residues. V trimming: 4 bases; J trimming: 2 bases; junction bases outside the gene matches: 11. Germline assignment: CDR1 SGHRS and CDR2 YFSETQ.

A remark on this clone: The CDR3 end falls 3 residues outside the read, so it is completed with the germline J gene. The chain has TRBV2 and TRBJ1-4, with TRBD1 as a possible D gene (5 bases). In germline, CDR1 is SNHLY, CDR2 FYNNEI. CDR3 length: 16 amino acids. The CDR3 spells CASSPSLGSGANVLFF. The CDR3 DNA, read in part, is TGTGCCAGCAGTCCAAGCTTGGGGTCTGGGGCCAACGTA.

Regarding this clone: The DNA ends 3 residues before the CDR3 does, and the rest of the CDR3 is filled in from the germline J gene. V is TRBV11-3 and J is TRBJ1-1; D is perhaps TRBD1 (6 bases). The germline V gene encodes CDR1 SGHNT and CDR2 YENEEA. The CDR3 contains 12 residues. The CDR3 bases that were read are TGTGCCAGCAGCCCTCGGACAGAGGAA. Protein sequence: CASSPRTEE. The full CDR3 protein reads CASSPRTEEAFF.

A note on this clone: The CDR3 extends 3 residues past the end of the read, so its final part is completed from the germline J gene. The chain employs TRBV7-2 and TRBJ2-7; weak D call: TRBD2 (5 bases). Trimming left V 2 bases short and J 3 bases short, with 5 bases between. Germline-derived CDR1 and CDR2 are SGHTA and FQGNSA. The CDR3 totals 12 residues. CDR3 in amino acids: CASSLRGYEQYF. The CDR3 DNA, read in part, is TGTGCCAGCAGCTTACGGGGCTACGAG.

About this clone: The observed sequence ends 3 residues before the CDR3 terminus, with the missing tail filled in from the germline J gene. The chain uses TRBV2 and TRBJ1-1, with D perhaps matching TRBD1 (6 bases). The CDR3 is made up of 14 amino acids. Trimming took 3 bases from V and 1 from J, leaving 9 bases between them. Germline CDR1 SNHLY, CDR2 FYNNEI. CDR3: CASSDQGQNTEAFF. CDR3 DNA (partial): TGTGCCAGCAGTGACCAGGGGCAGAACACTGAA.

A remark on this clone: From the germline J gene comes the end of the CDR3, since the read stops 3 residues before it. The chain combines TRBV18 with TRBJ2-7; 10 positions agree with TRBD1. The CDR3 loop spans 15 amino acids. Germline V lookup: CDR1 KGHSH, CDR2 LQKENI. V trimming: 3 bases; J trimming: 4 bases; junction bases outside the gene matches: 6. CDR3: CASSPPGQGSYEQYF. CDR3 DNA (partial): TGTGCCAGCTCACCGCCGGGACAGGGGTCATACGAG.

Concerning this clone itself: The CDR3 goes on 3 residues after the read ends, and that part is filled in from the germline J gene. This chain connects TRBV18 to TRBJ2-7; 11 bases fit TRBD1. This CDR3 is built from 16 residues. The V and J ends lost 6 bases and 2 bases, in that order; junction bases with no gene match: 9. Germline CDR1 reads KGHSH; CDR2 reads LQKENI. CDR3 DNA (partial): TGTGCCAGCTCGCCCTTATCGGGACAGGGGGCCTACGAG. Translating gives CASSPLSGQGAYE. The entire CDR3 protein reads CASSPLSGQGAYEQYF.

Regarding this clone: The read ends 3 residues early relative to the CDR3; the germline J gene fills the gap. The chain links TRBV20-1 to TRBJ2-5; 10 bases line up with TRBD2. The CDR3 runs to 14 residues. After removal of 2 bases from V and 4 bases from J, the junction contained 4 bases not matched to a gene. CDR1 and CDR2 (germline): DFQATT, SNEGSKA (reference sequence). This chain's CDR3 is CSARLAGVRETQYF. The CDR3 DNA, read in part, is TGCAGTGCTAGACTAGCGGGAGTACGAGAGACC.

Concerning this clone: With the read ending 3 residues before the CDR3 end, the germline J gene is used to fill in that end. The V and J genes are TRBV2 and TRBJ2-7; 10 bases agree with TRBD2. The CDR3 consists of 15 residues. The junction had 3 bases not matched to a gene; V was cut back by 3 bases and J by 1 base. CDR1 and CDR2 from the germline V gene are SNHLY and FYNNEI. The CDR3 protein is CASSEGTSASYEQYF. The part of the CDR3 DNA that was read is TGTGCCAGCAGTGAGGGGACTAGCGCGTCCTACGAG. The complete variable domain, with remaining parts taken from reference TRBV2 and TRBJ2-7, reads EPEVTQTPSHQVTQMGQEVILRCVPISNHLYFYWYRQILGQKVEFLVSFYNNEISEKSEIFDDQFSVERPDGSNFTLKIRSTKLEDSAMYFCASSEGTSASYEQYFGPGTRLTVT.

CDR3 amino acids: CASSPTRNTEAFF. CDR3 DNA (partial): TGTGCCAGCAGCCCTACTAGGAACACTGAA. J is TRBJ1-1 and V is TRBV7-2; D is unresolved. The CDR3 extends 3 residues past the end of the read, so its final part is completed from the germline J gene. The CDR3 has 13 amino acids. Between the trimmed V and J ends, which lost 5 bases and 1 base, there was a span of 8 bases. The germline V gene has CDR1 SGHTA and CDR2 FQGNSA.

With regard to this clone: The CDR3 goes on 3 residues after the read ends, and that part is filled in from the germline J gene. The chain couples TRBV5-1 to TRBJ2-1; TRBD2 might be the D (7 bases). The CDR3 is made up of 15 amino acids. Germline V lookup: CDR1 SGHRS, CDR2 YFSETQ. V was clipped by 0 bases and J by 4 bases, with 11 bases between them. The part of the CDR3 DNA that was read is TGCGCCAGCAGCTTGGAGGGAGGGGGATACAATGAG. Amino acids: CASSLEGGGYNE. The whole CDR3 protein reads CASSLEGGGYNEQFF.

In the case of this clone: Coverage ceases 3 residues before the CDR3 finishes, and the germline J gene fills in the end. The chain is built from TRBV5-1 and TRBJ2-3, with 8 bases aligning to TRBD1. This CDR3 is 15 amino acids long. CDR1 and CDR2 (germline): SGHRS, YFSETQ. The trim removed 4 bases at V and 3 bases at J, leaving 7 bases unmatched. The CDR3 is CASSPGGVLTDTQYF. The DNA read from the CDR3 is TGCGCCAGCAGCCCAGGGGGCGTTTTAACAGATACG.

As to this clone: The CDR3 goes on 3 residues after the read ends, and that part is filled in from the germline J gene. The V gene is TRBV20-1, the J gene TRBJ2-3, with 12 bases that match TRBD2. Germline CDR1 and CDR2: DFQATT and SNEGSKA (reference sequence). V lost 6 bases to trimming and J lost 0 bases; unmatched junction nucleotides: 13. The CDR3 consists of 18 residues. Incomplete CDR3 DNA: TGCAGTGCCAAAACTCTAGCGGGAGGGCAGAGTAGCACAGATACG. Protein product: CSAKTLAGGQSSTDT. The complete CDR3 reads CSAKTLAGGQSSTDTQYF.

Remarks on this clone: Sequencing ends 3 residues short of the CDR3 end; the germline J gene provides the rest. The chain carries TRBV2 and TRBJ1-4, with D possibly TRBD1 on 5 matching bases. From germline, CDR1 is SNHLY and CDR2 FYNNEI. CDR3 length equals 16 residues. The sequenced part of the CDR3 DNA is TGTGCCAGCAGTGAAGAGTGGGTCCCTGGGGCCAACGTA. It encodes CASSEEWVPGANV. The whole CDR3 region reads CASSEEWVPGANVLFF.

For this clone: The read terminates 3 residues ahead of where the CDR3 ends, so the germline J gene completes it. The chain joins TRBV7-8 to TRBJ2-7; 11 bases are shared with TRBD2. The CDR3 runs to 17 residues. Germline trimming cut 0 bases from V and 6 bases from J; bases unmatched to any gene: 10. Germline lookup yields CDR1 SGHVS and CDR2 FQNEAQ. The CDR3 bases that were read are TGTGCCAGCAGCTTAGCGAATTGGCTAGCGGGAGGCAGCGAG. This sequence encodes CASSLANWLAGGSE. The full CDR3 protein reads CASSLANWLAGGSEQYF.